This passage covers 13 T cell receptor beta chains from one sample sequenced in a study of shared clonotypes between healthy human individuals. The method was immunoSEQ multiplex PCR; TCRdb's version includes in-frame clones alone and lacks a portion of them. The sample lists 2 million to 3 million clones; approximately 94% were seen once. The sample consisted of naive CD4+ T cells sorted from blood. Indicated subset: CD45RA+ positively selected. These receptors originate from a man aged 18 to 30 in good health.

The gene calls are TRBV15 and TRBJ2-1, with D maybe TRBD2 (6 bases). V dropped 5 bases and J dropped 0 bases, with 14 bases sitting between them. This CDR3 comprises 16 residues. Germline CDR1 LNHNV, CDR2 YYDKDF (reference sequence). The CDR3 reads CATSGGLSSSYNEQFF. CDR3 DNA: TGTGCCACCAGCGGGGGACTTTCCAGCTCCTACAATGAGCAGTTCTTC.

The chain is built from TRBV7-2 and TRBJ1-1; 7 nucleotides agree with TRBD1. Per the germline V gene, CDR1 is SGHTA and CDR2 is FQGNSA. V lost 2 bases, J lost 7 bases, and 4 bases stayed unmatched. The CDR3 contains 13 residues. The CDR3 here is CASSLQGGGEAFF. The CDR3 region has the DNA TGTGCCAGCAGCTTACAGGGGGGAGGTGAAGCTTTCTTT.

This clone was detected only once. The chain employs TRBV9 and TRBJ2-2, with a weak D call TRBD2 (5 bases). The CDR3 contains 16 residues. Trimming stripped 0 bases from V and 0 bases from J, with 9 bases between. Looked up from germline, CDR1 is SGDLS and CDR2 is YYNGEE. CDR3 in amino acids: CASSVADSANTGELFF. In DNA form, the CDR3 reads TGTGCCAGCAGCGTAGCGGATAGCGCGAACACCGGGGAGCTGTTTTTT.

The chain uses TRBV27 and TRBJ2-6; no clear D gene. The germline CDR1 and CDR2 sequences are MNHEY and SMNVEV (reference sequence). The V and J ends lost 6 bases and 2 bases respectively, with 5 bases between them. The CDR3 runs to 13 residues. CDR3 in DNA: TGTGCCAGCAGAGTCGCTGGGGCCAACGTCCTGACTTTC. Amino acids: CASRVAGANVLTF.

The chain has TRBV11-2 and TRBJ2-1; 8 positions match TRBD2. The CDR3 is 13 amino acids. The V gene end was trimmed by 5 bases and the J gene end by 9 bases; junction bases not matched to a gene: 6. Germline V gene lookup returns CDR1 SGHAT and CDR2 FQNNGV. CDR3 nucleotides: TGTGCCAGCAGCCTCGGGGGGGCCAGTGAGCAGTTCTTC. This gives the protein CASSLGGASEQFF.

V usage is TRBV5-1 and J usage is TRBJ2-1, with D tentatively TRBD2 (8 bases). The CDR3 totals 20 residues. Germline-derived CDR1 and CDR2 are SGHRS and YFSETQ. V lost 4 bases, J lost 6 bases, and 32 bases lay in between. CDR3 nucleotides: TGCGCCAGCAGCACGCGGGGACAGTCCTGGACTAGCCCGCCGGGCAATGAGCAGTTCTTC. It is translated as CASSTRGQSWTSPPGNEQFF. Full variable domain (remainder filled in from reference TRBV5-1 and TRBJ2-1): KAGVTQTPRYLIKTRGQQVTLSCSPISGHRSVSWYQQTPGQGLQFLFEYFSETQRNKGNFPGRFSGRQFSNSRSEMNVSTLELGDSALYLCASSTRGQSWTSPPGNEQFFGPGTRLTVL.

This clone was seen only once. The genes are TRBV6-5 and TRBJ2-3; 7 positions agree with TRBD2. The V segment lost 1 base and the J segment 0 bases; nucleotides outside the gene matches: 4. Per the germline V gene, CDR1 is MNHEY and CDR2 is SVGAGI. The CDR3 has 16 residues. CDR3 protein: CASSYFASGSTDTQYF. The CDR3 DNA is TGTGCCAGCAGTTACTTCGCTAGCGGAAGCACAGATACGCAGTATTTT.

The gene calls are TRBV2 and TRBJ1-1; no definite D call. There are 12 residues in the CDR3. The germline CDR1 and CDR2 sequences are SNHLY and FYNNEI. The germline V and J ends were trimmed by 4 bases and 10 bases, with 13 bases remaining between them. The CDR3 nucleotides are TGTGCCAGCAGTGGGTTCGGCAGCGGAGCTTTCTTT. Protein sequence: CASSGFGSGAFF.

The chain has TRBV27 and TRBJ2-1; D possibly corresponds to TRBD2 (6 bases). CDR3 size: 16 residues. The V and J ends lost 3 bases and 0 bases respectively, with 12 bases between them. From germline, CDR1 is MNHEY and CDR2 SMNVEV (reference sequence). The CDR3, as DNA: TGTGCCAGCAGTTTTGAGCGGGCAAGCTCCTACAATGAGCAGTTCTTC. As protein: CASSFERASSYNEQFF.

The chain uses TRBV5-8 and TRBJ1-2; 9 bases are a match to TRBD1. Trimming removed 4 bases from V and 9 bases from J; junction bases left unmatched: 13. From germline, CDR1 is SGHTS and CDR2 YDEGEE. CDR3 length: 15 amino acids. The DNA of the CDR3 is TGTGCCAGCAGCCTCCGGGACAGGGTAGGGGATAGCTACACCTTC. Its protein is CASSLRDRVGDSYTF.

The genes are TRBV25-1 and TRBJ2-5; 15 bases map to TRBD2. The CDR3 spans 17 residues. Germline-derived CDR1 and CDR2 are MGHDK and SYGVNS. The V segment lost 4 bases and the J segment 2 bases; nucleotides outside the gene matches: 5. CDR3 nucleotides: TGTGCCAGCAGTGTAGGGACTAGCGGGGGGTCACAAGAGACCCAGTACTTC. It codes for CASSVGTSGGSQETQYF.

The rearrangement links TRBV29-1 to TRBJ2-1, with a weak D call TRBD2 (6 bases). The CDR3 runs to 14 residues. Trimming shortened V by 5 bases and J by 8 bases, and 19 bases separated the two germline ends. Per the germline V gene, CDR1 is SQVTM and CDR2 is ANQGSEA. CDR3 residues: CSVWPEGFKYEQFF. The CDR3 DNA reads TGCAGCGTTTGGCCGGAGGGGTTCAAGTATGAGCAGTTCTTC.

The chain uses TRBV7-9 and TRBJ2-7; D ambiguous. The CDR3 runs to 14 residues. Looked up from germline, CDR1 is SEHNR and CDR2 is FQNEAQ (reference sequence). The V and J ends lost 3 bases and 2 bases respectively, with 11 bases between them. The CDR3 here is CASSFDRDTYEQYF. DNA for the CDR3: TGTGCCAGCAGCTTTGATCGCGATACCTACGAGCAGTACTTC.